This T cell receptor (beta chain) was documented in a study of shared clonotypes between healthy human individuals. How the authors handled the data: ImmunoSEQ output held junction-only sequences without quality scores, so filtering differed. Sequenced by immunoSEQ multiplex PCR; TCRdb stores in-frame clones only, minus some. That table furnishes V, J and clone size, whereas the DNA furnished D and trimming. The sample records 1.5 million to 2.5 million clones, around 96% being singletons. Study findings and constraints: Despite large depth, sorted-subset datasets appeared incompletely sequenced. The low donor count limited represented genetic and exposure-history diversity.

A remark on this clone: The antigen is undetermined.

Naive CD8 cells lacked CD45RO, underwent positive selection for CCR7 and left out terminally differentiated effector memory CD45RA+ cells. The receptor was derived from a young man in good health. Sample: naive CD8+ T cells sorted from blood.

Here the CDR3 DNA reads TGTGCCAGCAGCGTTGGGGGACTAGCATCCTACGAGCAGTACTTC. It specifies CASSVGGLASYEQYF. This rearrangement joins TRBV9 to TRBJ2-7; 9 bases align to TRBD2. This CDR3 has 15 amino acids. Germline CDR1 and CDR2: SGDLS and YYNGEE. V lost 2 bases, J lost 1 base, and 4 bases stayed unmatched.